Listed here is a single T cell receptor (beta chain). The read finishes 3 residues shy of the CDR3 end, and the germline J gene is used to complete it. These data are taken from a study of T cells in women clearing cervical HPV infection. Study details: Controls gave blood once infection was undetectable; cases at lesion identification.

After removal of 4 bases from V and 3 bases from J, the junction contained 2 bases not matched to a gene. CDR1 and CDR2 (germline): MRHNA, SNTAGT. This CDR3 is 13 amino acids long. Method: immunoSEQ multiplex PCR; TCRdb's copy keeps in-frame clones and lacks some. This sample's table reports 40,000 to 55,000 clones. The genes are TRBV6-4 and TRBJ2-5; 7 bases are a match to TRBD2. This receptor was identified in a woman between 18 and 70 years old with a cervical HPV16 infection that either progressed to CIN3+ or cleared (not recorded which). What was sequenced was blood buffy coat. Partial CDR3 DNA: TGTGCCAGCAGTGCCAGCGGGGAAGAGACC. Amino acid sequence: CASSASGEET. The whole CDR3 is CASSASGEETQYF.